This T cell receptor beta chain is from a study of blood T cell repertoires in COVID-19 (dated by TCRdb to 2018 to 2020). The study in broad terms: Collaborator samples came from the United States, Italy and Spain and covered acute and convalescent phases of COVID-19. The material from the prospective study consisted of cDNA or gDNA derived from T cells, B-cell-depleted T cells, or PBMCs. Deeply sampled blood TCRbeta repertoires from subjects exposed to, actively infected with, or recovered from COVID-19 were included in the dataset. A freely available public database, intended as a resource for researchers studying the immune response to SARS-CoV-2, is where the repertoires were released. The samples were drawn from two sources: the first 160 participants of the ongoing ImmuneRACE study, and about 1,300 subjects contributed by 6 global collaborators. Nearly every sample came with metadata listing a de-identified subject ID, COVID-19 status, age in years and sex. Where available, HLA class I and class II types were obtained from metadata supplied by the sample provider rather than from assay-based typing.

Spanning cysteine to phenylalanine, the CDR3 consists of 13 amino acids. Just the 39-base CDR3 DNA is kept, in frame starting at base 1. Reading the germline V gene gives CDR1 SGHDT and CDR2 YYEEEE. V and J are truncated by 2 bases and 7 bases respectively, leaving an intervening sequence of 12 bases. TCRbeta CDR3 regions were amplified from genomic DNA using the immunoSEQ Assay, a bias-controlled multiplex PCR. On the authors' methods: Within the assay, amplification of reference gene primers was used to estimate how many nucleated cells each sample contained. To quantify the absolute abundance of each unique TCRbeta CDR3 rearrangement, sequence reads were collapsed and filtered. For each sample, productive Simpson clonality was calculated as the square root of Simpson's diversity index over productive rearrangements. TCRdb mirrors the immuneACCESS table, restricted to in-frame sequences. Some clones are absent from its copies; in checked studies, under half trace to an unresolved V gene, and the reason for the others is unknown. The DNA was the basis for D and trimming; V, J and clone size are from that table. The sample contains a few hundred thousand clones, 87% of them found a single time. The ten largest clonotypes hold 7.8% of the sample.

About this clone: Its antigen specificity is not known. No base quality information exists; no much larger clone differs at one position.

A second Seattle source provided samples from volunteer blood donors who had recovered from COVID-19. Collaborating institutions collected whole blood in K2EDTA tubes following their own protocols. Collaborator samples were shipped for TCRbeta analysis as frozen whole blood, isolated PBMCs, or DNA extracted from either sample type. Findings and caveats that apply to the study as a whole: The amount of clinical and demographic metadata varied by source and participant and was provided uncurated.

This receptor was taken from a woman aged 50 to 60 who had recovered from COVID-19. Recombination joined TRBV5-6 with TRBJ1-2; there is no confident call for the D gene. Specimen: peripheral blood. The CDR3 region: CASSFPTAAGYTF. The nucleotide sequence reads TGTGCCAGCAGCTTCCCCACAGCCGCTGGCTACACCTTC.